A single sample gave rise to the 22 T cell receptor beta chains below, sequenced in a study of cytomegalovirus exposure and HLA in healthy donors. Repertoires were generated with immunoSEQ multiplex PCR, while TCRdb's copy carries only in-frame clones and drops some. Found here are under 200,000 clones, 84% of them singletons; the top ten hold around 6.7%. Material for sequencing was PBMCs. These TCRs come from a man between 18 and 29 years old in good health and CMV-seropositive.

This clone was counted only a few times. This CDR3 is CASSLGSGVPYEQYF. CDR3 DNA sequence: TGTGCCAGCAGCTTAGGTAGCGGGGTCCCCTACGAGCAGTACTTC. V is TRBV7-2 and J is TRBJ2-7; 8 nucleotides match TRBD2. Germline V gives CDR1 SGHTA, CDR2 FQGNSA. The CDR3 totals 15 residues. V lost 1 base to trimming and J lost 2 bases; unmatched junction nucleotides: 4.

The chain carries TRBV28 and TRBJ2-1; 8 bases fit TRBD1. Germline V gives CDR1 MDHEN, CDR2 SYDVKM. The V segment lost 6 bases and the J segment 3 bases; nucleotides outside the gene matches: 7. The CDR3 runs 15 residues. The CDR3 protein is CASSPRTGGYNEQFF. The CDR3 DNA sequence: TGTGCCAGCAGCCCCCGAACAGGGGGCTACAATGAGCAGTTCTTC.

This clone has a handful of counts. The rearrangement joins TRBV7-2 to TRBJ1-5; no clear D. From germline, CDR1 is SGHTA and CDR2 FQGNSA. This CDR3 spans 16 amino acids. The V end was cut by 1 base, the J end by 4 bases, with 14 bases between. In DNA form, the CDR3 reads TGTGCCAGCAGCTTAGAGGTTACACAGCCAAATCAGCCCCAGCATTTT. Translated: CASSLEVTQPNQPQHF.

In its sample, this clone was seen a few times. This sequence joins TRBV30 and TRBJ2-2; 10 bases are a match to TRBD1. The V and J ends lost 4 bases and 7 bases, in that order; junction bases with no gene match: 9. The CDR3 totals 15 residues. Germline V gives CDR1 GTSNPN, CDR2 SVGIG (reference sequence). CDR3 nucleotide sequence: TGTGCCTGGAACCGGGACAGGGGTCGCCTCGGGGAGCTGTTTTTT. Translated, it gives CAWNRDRGRLGELFF.

This clone was counted a few times. The chain joins TRBV13 to TRBJ2-4, with TRBD2 identical over 8 bases. Germline V lookup: CDR1 PRHDT, CDR2 FYEKMQ (reference sequence). V was pared by 3 bases and J by 4 bases, with 11 bases of the junction left unmatched. This CDR3 has 17 residues. CDR3 DNA: TGTGCCAGCAGCTTTTCCTCATTACGCGGGGGGAAAAACATTCAGTACTTC. Translated: CASSFSSLRGGKNIQYF.

The CDR3 loop reads CASSLGTVQETQYF. The CDR3 nucleotides are TGTGCCAGCAGCTTGGGAACAGTCCAAGAGACCCAGTACTTC. The V gene is TRBV5-6, the J gene TRBJ2-5, with D hard to call. CDR3 length: 14 amino acids. V lost 0 bases and J 1 base, leaving 7 bases between the germline ends. CDR1 is SGHDT and CDR2 is YYEEEE in the germline V gene.

This clone was recorded a few times. The V and J genes are TRBV4-3 and TRBJ1-4; D is perhaps TRBD1 (5 bases). Germline V gene data show CDR1 as LGHNA and CDR2 as YSLEER. V shed 1 base and J shed 14 bases, with 14 bases lying between them. This CDR3 contains 13 residues. CDR3: CASSQGSRGSLFF. CDR3 nucleotide sequence: TGCGCCAGCAGCCAAGGGTCAAGGGGATCTCTGTTTTTT.

V usage is TRBV27 and J usage is TRBJ2-1, with 8 bases aligning to TRBD1. Germline values: CDR1 MNHEY, CDR2 SMNVEV (reference sequence). V lost 6 bases to trimming and J lost 12 bases; unmatched junction nucleotides: 10. There are 13 residues in the CDR3. CDR3 in DNA: TGTGCCAGCAGAATAAGCCTGACAGGGGTGCAGTTCTTC. Protein sequence: CASRISLTGVQFF.

V is TRBV15 and J is TRBJ2-1; D possibly corresponds to TRBD2 (6 bases). Germline-derived CDR1 and CDR2 are LNHNV and YYDKDF (reference sequence). CDR3 length equals 16 residues. V lost 0 bases and J lost 6, with 15 bases in between. The CDR3 DNA follows: TGTGCCACCAGCAGAGAGGGGCGGGAACCAATCAATGAGCAGTTCTTC. Protein: CATSREGREPINEQFF.

In this sample, this clone turned up once. V usage is TRBV5-4 and J usage is TRBJ2-2; maybe TRBD2 (6 bases). Germline V gives CDR1 SGHNT, CDR2 YYREEE (reference sequence). This CDR3 comprises 16 residues. The V and J ends lost 0 bases and 3 bases respectively, with 12 bases between them. DNA of the CDR3: TGTGCCAGCAGCTTGGAGCTCGGGACTGACACCGGGGAGCTGTTTTTT. It specifies CASSLELGTDTGELFF.

The chain recombines TRBV27 with TRBJ2-3; the D gene is possibly TRBD1 (6 bases). Germline V gives CDR1 MNHEY, CDR2 SMNVEV (reference sequence). There are 15 residues in the CDR3. With 5 bases removed from V and 4 bases from J, the gap between germline ends came to 16 bases. The chain's CDR3 is CASSMDSNFPDTQYF. The CDR3 DNA sequence: TGTGCCAGCAGTATGGACAGCAACTTCCCAGATACGCAGTATTTT.

The sample holds one count of this clone. The rearrangement uses TRBV28 and TRBJ2-7, with 10 bases that match TRBD2. The CDR3 sequence is 14 residues long. The J segment lost 3 bases and the V segment lost 5 bases, leaving 4 bases of the junction unmatched. The germline V gene encodes CDR1 MDHEN and CDR2 SYDVKM. The CDR3 loop is CASSKREGRYEQYF. In nucleotides, the CDR3 is TGTGCCAGCAGTAAGCGGGAGGGCCGCTACGAGCAGTACTTC.

The chain couples TRBV4-3 to TRBJ2-3; 9 positions agree with TRBD2. The trim removed 0 bases at V and 9 bases at J, leaving 10 bases unmatched. The CDR3 consists of 16 residues. In germline, CDR1 is LGHNA, CDR2 YSLEER. In DNA form, the CDR3 reads TGCGCCAGCAGCCAAGAAAAGCTAGCGGGAATCACCACGCAGTATTTT. This sequence encodes CASSQEKLAGITTQYF.

V is TRBV7-9 and J is TRBJ1-2; tentatively, D is TRBD1 (5 bases). Deletions cut 4 bases from V and 3 bases from J, with 21 bases between. The CDR3 runs to 17 residues. Germline assignment: CDR1 SEHNR and CDR2 FQNEAQ (reference sequence). The CDR3: CASSSSLIGAQDYGYTF. CDR3 sequence (DNA): TGTGCCAGCAGCTCCTCCCTAATAGGGGCCCAAGACTATGGCTACACCTTC. Variable domain in full (rest from reference TRBV7-9 and TRBJ1-2): DTGVSQNPRHKITKRGQNVTFRCDPISEHNRLYWYRQTLGQGPEFLTYFQNEAQLEKSRLLSDRFSAERPKGSFSTLEIQRTEQGDSAMYLCASSSSLIGAQDYGYTFGSGTRLTVV.

The CDR3 region has the DNA TGTGCCAGCAGCTTAGCGCCGGGAGGGGGGGGCACAGATACGCAGTATTTT. It specifies CASSLAPGGGGTDTQYF. This chain links TRBV7-6 with TRBJ2-3, with 8 positions matching TRBD2. Germline values: CDR1 SGHVS, CDR2 FNYEAQ. The CDR3 loop spans 17 amino acids. The J segment lost 1 base and the V segment lost 0 bases, leaving 6 bases of the junction unmatched.

DNA of the CDR3: TGTGCCAGCAGTGAGGCCCGGGGGGCCGGGGAGCTGTTTTTT. It encodes CASSEARGAGELFF. This chain uses TRBV6-1 with TRBJ2-2; 7 bases match TRBD2. With 3 bases clipped from V and 6 bases from J, the junction kept 4 bases outside the gene matches. Germline loops: CDR1 MNHNS, CDR2 SASEGT. The CDR3 spans 14 residues.

The chain is built from TRBV7-2 and TRBJ2-2, with D hard to call. The CDR3 has 12 amino acids. V gave up 6 bases and J gave up 5 bases, with 7 bases separating them. Germline V gene data show CDR1 as SGHTA and CDR2 as FQGNSA. The CDR3 DNA is TGTGCCAGCAGTCGTGTTACCGGGGAGCTGTTTTTT. Protein: CASSRVTGELFF.

This sequence joins TRBV27 and TRBJ2-1, with 7 bases aligning to TRBD2. The CDR3 is 13 amino acids. Trimming cost V 3 bases and J 7 bases; bases outside gene matches: 3. CDR1 and CDR2 (germline): MNHEY, SMNVEV (reference sequence). DNA of the CDR3: TGTGCCAGCAGTTTGTCCGGGGGGAATGAGCAGTTCTTC. It codes for CASSLSGGNEQFF.

V gene TRBV7-2 combines with J gene TRBJ2-5; 10 nucleotides align to TRBD2. With 5 bases clipped from V and 3 bases from J, the junction kept 6 bases outside the gene matches. CDR1 and CDR2 from the germline V gene are SGHTA and FQGNSA. CDR3 size: 15 residues. The CDR3 reads CASSPRLAGEETQYF. The CDR3 region has the DNA TGTGCCAGCAGCCCGAGACTAGCGGGTGAAGAGACCCAGTACTTC.

The chain is built from TRBV7-8 and TRBJ2-3; D may be TRBD1 (6 bases). The germline V gene has CDR1 SGHVS and CDR2 FQNEAQ. This CDR3 contains 18 residues. The V end lost 5 bases, the J end lost 0 bases, and 21 bases lay between the germline ends. In nucleotides, the CDR3 is TGTGCCAGCAGCCACCGGGCCCGGACAGTTAAGAGCACAGATACGCAGTATTTT. Its protein product is CASSHRARTVKSTDTQYF.

The V gene is TRBV2, the J gene TRBJ2-7, with D maybe TRBD1 (5 bases). The germline gives CDR1 SNHLY, CDR2 FYNNEI. This CDR3 region has 12 residues. With 6 bases removed from V and 6 bases from J, the gap between germline ends came to 12 bases. This chain's CDR3 is CASRVARGEQYF. CDR3 coding DNA: TGTGCCAGCAGGGTTGCTAGGGGCGAGCAGTACTTC.

This clone was observed a single time. The V and J genes are TRBV5-6 and TRBJ2-2; perhaps TRBD2 as D (5 bases). V lost 4 bases and J lost 3, with 10 bases in between. CDR1 is SGHDT, CDR2 YYEEEE, per germline. The CDR3 loop spans 14 amino acids. CDR3 nucleotides: TGTGCCAGCAGCGCCGGACTGGACACCGGGGAGCTGTTTTTT. Protein sequence: CASSAGLDTGELFF.